This T cell receptor (beta chain) emerged from a study of Graves' ophthalmopathy and Graves' hyperthyroidism. Diagnosis relied on clinical symptoms, serum thyroxine, TRAb, thyroid ultrasound and orbital computed tomography. Overall study results and limits: Most thyroid-expanded clonotypes exceeding 0.001 frequency were also found in blood.

This CDR3 region has 16 residues. The germline V gene encodes CDR1 LNHNV and CDR2 YYDKDF (reference sequence). Remarks on this clonotype: Its cognate antigen is unknown. At one end the junction does not follow the germline gene, possibly because of a read error.

The sequenced template was RNA, covering the TCR beta CDR3 region. The library came from an HTBI-primed first-round RT-PCR and a second-round multiplex PCR. TCRdb fed the multiplex PCR reads into MiXCR, producing one record per CDR3 protein. The data show 400,000 to 500,000 distinct CDR3 sequences, approximately 21% seen once. The sequence derives from a woman aged 18-29 years with stable Graves' hyperthyroidism. J is TRBJ1-5 and V is TRBV15; 11 nucleotides agree with TRBD1. The sequencing sample was made of peripheral blood. The chain's CDR3 is CATSAGGQGVHQPQHF. Written as DNA, the CDR3 is TGTGCCACCAGTGCCGGGGGACAGGGGGTCCATCAGCCCCAACATTTT.